A single T cell receptor beta chain is shown here with its context. These data are taken from a study of blood T cell repertoires in COVID-19. Study summary: The United States, Italy and Spain were the sources of the acute and convalescent COVID-19 samples.

Per the original methods: Reference gene primer amplification gave nucleated cell count estimates. Using immunoSEQ multiplex PCR, the repertoire was profiled, and TCRdb retains in-frame clones only, with some absent. V, J and clone size are those of that table, while D and trimming were read from the DNA. The data hold 240,000 or so clones, with about 90% observed a single time. Enrolled through a virtual design, the participants were between roughly 18 and 90 years of age and came from under 30 US areas. The CDR3 has 14 residues. V lost 6 bases to trimming and J lost 5 bases; unmatched junction nucleotides: 5. Germline V gene data show CDR1 as MNHEY and CDR2 as SVGAGI.

This chain links TRBV6-5 with TRBJ2-2, with TRBD1 matching over 8 bases. The specimen was PBMCs or T cells enriched from blood (not recorded which). This TCR came from a woman aged 35 to 49 with acute COVID-19. The CDR3 is CASRTGDRTGELFF. For the CDR3, the DNA is TGTGCCAGCAGGACAGGGGACAGAACCGGGGAGCTGTTTTTT.